This T cell receptor beta chain originates from a study of shared clonotypes between healthy human individuals (dated by TCRdb to between 2020 and 2021). For context, the study as a whole: The cohort included three men and a couple of women between 18 and 49 years of age. Per donor, three plates each were used for CD4 naive and CD4 memory, two for CD8 naive, and one for CD8 memory. To estimate repertoire size and how much clonotype sharing occurs between individuals, the study deeply sequenced the blood TCR repertoires of several healthy adults. Libraries were prepared and TCR repertoires were sequenced by different laboratories using diverse techniques, in order to increase sequencing depth and limit assay-specific biases. Leukapheresis yielded between about 0.85 and 10 billion PBMCs per donor.

The research as a whole found: Pairwise subsampling indicated that sequencing depth was expected to affect the degree of clonotype sharing among donors. The small number of donors limited the genetic and exposure-history diversity represented. Estimated clonotype richness was generally larger for naive than for memory subsets. Rarefaction of sorted-subset datasets indicated incomplete sequencing despite the large sequencing depth. Clonotypes shared by all four sorted-subset donors showed higher generation probabilities than non-shared clonotypes. Sampling was limited to blood, and TCR repertoires in tissue likely differ from TCR repertoires in blood. When a handful of donors were compared, the shared fraction of clonotypes was about 5% for naive CD4, roughly 3.3% for naive CD8, 2.3% for memory CD4, and less than 0.5% for memory CD8.

Donors were healthy HIV-negative adults with no recently reported acute infections or vaccinations. Every donor was a Caucasian adult living in Nashville, Tennessee, USA. CD4+ T cells were enriched by magnetic negative selection, after which naive cells were positively selected on CD45RA and the negative fraction was taken as the memory subset. Blood was collected by leukapheresis, and PBMCs were isolated by Ficoll-Histopaque density gradient centrifugation and then cryopreserved in liquid nitrogen vapor phase. Analytical flow cytometry was used to check the purity and quantity of each magnetically sorted T cell population. Genomic DNA was isolated from each sorted fraction and quantified by UV absorbance on a Nanodrop 2000c. Using the deep immunoSEQ assay, TCR CDR3 regions were amplified from genomic DNA by multiplex PCR. Extracted genomic DNA from each cell subset was distributed evenly across all wells of several immunoSEQ 96-well plates, and each plate was treated as a replicate. Each replicate PCR for sorted subsets received around 210 ng genomic DNA, equal to about 30,000 T cell genomes. Purified libraries were quantified with a Qubit 3.0 fluorometer, sized on a Bioanalyzer 2100, and re-quantified with the KAPA Library Quantification kit. Each immunoSEQ 96-well plate was sequenced on its own single-read 150-cycle Illumina NextSeq 550 flow cell. The study's own analysis went as follows. The immunoSEQ output contained only junctional sequences without quality scores, so filtering could not match that applied to full-length reads. Sequences were annotated with PyIR, a Python wrapper for IgBLAST v1.9, and V/J genes and CDR3 were assigned using IMGT germline references. Reads were removed for weak V/J assignments (E-value above 1e-6), missing CDR3, stop codons, out-of-frame junctions, or ambiguous translated residues. V3J clonotypes were defined by identical inferred V gene, J gene, and CDR3 amino acid sequence. Percentage overlap between repertoires was calculated by dividing the number of shared unique clonotypes by the size of the smaller repertoire. Richness of each repertoire was evaluated using RTK rarefaction, the Chao1 estimator, and Recon v2.1 estimates of unobserved clonotypes. For all TCRbeta clonotypes obtained by the gDNA method from a few donors, generation probabilities were computed with OLGA. The immuneACCESS repertoire file appears here via TCRdb, limited to in-frame rearrangements. These files lack a portion of the clones; in checked studies, under half of the deficit traces to unresolved V genes, and the cause of the others is not known. V and J calls and clone size are given by that table; D and trimming were obtained from the DNA. The sample table holds roughly 1,500,000 clones, of which 95% to 99% were seen once. The ten largest clonotypes hold approximately 0.44% of the sample.

CDR1 and CDR2, looked up from the germline V gene, are WSHSY and SAAADI. The germline ends are 16 bases apart after V is trimmed by 2 bases and J by 6 bases. The CDR3 covers 15 residues, taking in both the cysteine and the phenylalanine. This entry keeps only the CDR3 DNA: 45 bases, framed from base 1. Note on this clone: This clone's antigen is unknown. No base quality information exists; no much larger clone differs at one position.

The chain is assembled from TRBV10-2 and TRBJ1-1; the D gene is perhaps TRBD1, from 5 matching bases. Sequenced sample: naive CD4+ T cells sorted from blood. This sample's cell subset or site label indicates: CD45RA+ positively selected. The source is a young man in good health. Read as DNA, the sequence is TGCGCCAGCAGTGAGAGAATCCAGGGAGGAGCTGAAGCTTTCTTT. It encodes CASSERIQGGAEAFF.